This TCR beta chain is from a study of blood T cell repertoires in COVID-19. Across the whole study: Samples taken during acute and convalescent COVID-19 were collected in the United States, Italy and Spain.

Before being deemed recovered, Cohort 3 donors had two negative PCRs, clearance, or symptom resolution. CDR1 SGHVS and CDR2 FQNEAQ come from the germline V gene. The CDR3 loop spans 14 amino acids. V lost 2 bases and J 8 bases, leaving 13 bases between the germline ends. As handled by the study authors: Quantification of nucleated cells was approximated via reference gene primer amplification. Data came from immunoSEQ multiplex PCR; TCRdb stores just in-frame clones and leaves some out. That table gives V, J and clone size, and the DNA gave D and trimming. The data hold under 200,000 clones, with around 89% observed a single time.

Sequencing used PBMCs or T cells enriched from blood (not recorded which). The clonotype comes from a woman aged 18-29 years who had recovered from COVID-19. The chain combines TRBV7-8 with TRBJ2-1, with D maybe TRBD2 (6 bases). CDR3 nucleotides: TGTGCCAGCAGCTTAACTAGCCTGAGCGATGAGCAGTTCTTC. Its protein product is CASSLTSLSDEQFF.